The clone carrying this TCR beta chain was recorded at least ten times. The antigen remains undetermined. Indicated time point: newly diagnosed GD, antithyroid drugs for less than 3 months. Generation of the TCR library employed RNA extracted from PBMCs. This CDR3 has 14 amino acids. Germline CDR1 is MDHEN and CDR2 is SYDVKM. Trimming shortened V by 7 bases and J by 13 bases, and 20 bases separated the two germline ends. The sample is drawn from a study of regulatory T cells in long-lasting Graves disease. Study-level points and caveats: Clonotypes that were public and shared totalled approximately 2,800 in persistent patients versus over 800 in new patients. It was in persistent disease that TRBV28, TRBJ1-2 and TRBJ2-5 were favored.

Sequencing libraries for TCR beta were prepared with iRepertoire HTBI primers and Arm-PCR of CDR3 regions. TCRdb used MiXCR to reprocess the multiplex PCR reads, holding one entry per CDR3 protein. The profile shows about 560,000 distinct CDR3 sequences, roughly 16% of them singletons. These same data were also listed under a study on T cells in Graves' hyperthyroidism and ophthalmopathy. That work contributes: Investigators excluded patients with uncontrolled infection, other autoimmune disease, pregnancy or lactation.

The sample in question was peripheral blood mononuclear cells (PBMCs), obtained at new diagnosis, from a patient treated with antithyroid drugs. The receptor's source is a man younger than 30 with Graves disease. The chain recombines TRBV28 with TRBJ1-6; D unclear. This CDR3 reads CASNPLPTVLPLHF. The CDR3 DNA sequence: TGTGCCAGCAACCCCCTCCCAACAGTCCTGCCCCTCCACTTT. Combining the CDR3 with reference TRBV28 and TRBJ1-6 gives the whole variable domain DVKVTQSSRYLVKRTGEKVFLECVQDMDHENMFWYRQDPGLGLRLIYFSYDVKMKEKGDIPEGYSVSREKKERFSLILESASTNQTSMYLCASNPLPTVLPLHFGNGTRLTVT.